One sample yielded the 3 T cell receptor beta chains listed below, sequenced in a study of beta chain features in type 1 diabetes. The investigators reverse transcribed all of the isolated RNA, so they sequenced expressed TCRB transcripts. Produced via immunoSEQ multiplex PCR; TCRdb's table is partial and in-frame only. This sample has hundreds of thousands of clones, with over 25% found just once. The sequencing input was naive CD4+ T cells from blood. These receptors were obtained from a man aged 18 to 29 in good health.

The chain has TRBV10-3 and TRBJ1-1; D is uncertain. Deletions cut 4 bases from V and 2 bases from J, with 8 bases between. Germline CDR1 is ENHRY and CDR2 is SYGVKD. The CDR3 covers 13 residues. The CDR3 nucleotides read TGTGCCATCAGTGTGACGCACAACACTGAAGCTTTCTTT. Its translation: CAISVTHNTEAFF.

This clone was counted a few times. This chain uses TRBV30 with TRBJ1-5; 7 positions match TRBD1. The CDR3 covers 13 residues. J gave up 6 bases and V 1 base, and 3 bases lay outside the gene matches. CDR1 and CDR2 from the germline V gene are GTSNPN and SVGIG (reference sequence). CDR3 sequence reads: CAWSGDRRQPQHF. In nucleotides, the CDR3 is TGTGCCTGGAGTGGGGACAGACGTCAGCCCCAGCATTTT.

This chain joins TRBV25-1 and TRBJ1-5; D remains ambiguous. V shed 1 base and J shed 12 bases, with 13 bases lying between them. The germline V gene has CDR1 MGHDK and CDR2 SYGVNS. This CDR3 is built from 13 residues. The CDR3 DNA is TGTGCCAGCAGTGAATGGCAAGGTTTTCTCCAGCATTTT. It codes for CASSEWQGFLQHF.